The 29 T cell receptor beta chains in this list originate from one sample, sequenced in a study of blood T cell repertoires in COVID-19. Clones were read by immunoSEQ multiplex PCR, and TCRdb kept only the in-frame ones, dropping some. This table has about 210,000 clones, approximately 85% appearing once. Sequenced input: peripheral blood. The receptors originated from a man aged 50 to 59 with COVID-19, enrolled during active disease.

The V call is TRBV9, the J call TRBJ2-2; TRBD2 is a possible D gene (5 bases). The CDR3 is 17 amino acids. V was pared by 0 bases and J by 6 bases, with 18 bases between. From germline, CDR1 is SGDLS and CDR2 YYNGEE. This CDR3 is CASSVGRGEVGSGELFF. The CDR3 nucleotides read TGTGCCAGCAGCGTAGGTCGGGGAGAGGTGGGCTCCGGGGAGCTGTTTTTT.

This clone has just a few counts. The J gene is TRBJ1-2, the V gene TRBV7-9; no firm D call. This CDR3 has 14 amino acids. In germline, CDR1 is SEHNR, CDR2 FQNEAQ (reference sequence). Trimming stripped 5 bases from V and 3 bases from J, with 13 bases between. Here the CDR3 reads CASSPMRRDYGYTF. The DNA for the CDR3 is TGTGCCAGCAGCCCGATGAGGCGGGACTATGGCTACACCTTC.

This clone has a handful of counts. The V gene is TRBV2, the J gene TRBJ1-5, with D possibly TRBD1 on 5 matching bases. This CDR3 contains 13 residues. Trimming pared 5 bases from V and 5 bases from J, leaving 10 bases between. Germline CDR1 and CDR2: SNHLY and FYNNEI. This chain's CDR3 is CASSPDTDQPQHF. The CDR3, as DNA: TGTGCCAGCAGTCCGGACACCGATCAGCCCCAGCATTTT.

The gene calls are TRBV30 and TRBJ2-5, with TRBD1 matching 7 bases. CDR1 is GTSNPN and CDR2 is SVGIG in the germline V gene (reference sequence). V dropped 5 bases and J dropped 2; count of bases not matched to a gene: 5. The CDR3 spans 13 residues. The CDR3: CAWERDRQETQYF. DNA for the CDR3: TGTGCCTGGGAACGGGACAGACAAGAGACCCAGTACTTC.

The rearrangement links TRBV29-1 to TRBJ2-5; weak D call: TRBD1 (7 bases). This CDR3 region has 14 residues. V shed 4 bases and J shed 5 bases, with 17 bases lying between them. Germline V gene sequence: CDR1 SQVTM, CDR2 ANQGSEA. In nucleotides, the CDR3 is TGCAGCGTTGGCGGGGACAGCTCAAGGGAGACCCAGTACTTC. It specifies CSVGGDSSRETQYF.

The rearrangement links TRBV3-1 (or the pseudogene TRBV3-2) to TRBJ1-1, with a possible D match to TRBD1 (5 bases). The germline V gene encodes CDR1 LGHDT and CDR2 YNNKEL (reference sequence). Trimming shortened V by 1 base and J by 10 bases, and 22 bases separated the two germline ends. The CDR3 has 16 amino acids. The DNA for the CDR3 is TGTGCCAGCAGCCAAGTTTTACTTCAGGGAGGGTTCGGAGCTTTCTTT. This translates into CASSQVLLQGGFGAFF.

This chain links TRBV6-6 with TRBJ1-2; D perhaps matches TRBD1 (5 bases). Trimming left V 6 bases short and J 3 bases short, with 11 bases between. Per germline, CDR1 MNHNY and CDR2 SVGAGI (reference sequence). The CDR3 consists of 13 residues. The CDR3 nucleotides read TGTGCCAGCAGCCTCGACAGCCACTATGGCTACACCTTC. It specifies CASSLDSHYGYTF.

This rearrangement joins TRBV11-2 to TRBJ1-4; 9 bases agree with TRBD1. In germline, CDR1 is SGHAT, CDR2 FQNNGV. The CDR3 totals 15 residues. V shed 5 bases, J shed 7 bases, and the junction held 8 bases outside the gene matches. CDR3 protein: CASSVGTGRFEKLFF. Written as DNA, the CDR3 is TGTGCCAGCAGCGTCGGGACAGGGAGGTTTGAAAAACTGTTTTTT.

The rearrangement uses TRBV2 and TRBJ1-2, with D possibly matching TRBD1 (5 bases). The CDR3 is 15 residues long. Germline CDR1 SNHLY, CDR2 FYNNEI. Trimming left V 7 bases short and J 0 bases short, with 15 bases between. This chain's CDR3 is CASTPLGGTNYGYTF. The CDR3 DNA reads as TGTGCCAGCACTCCTCTGGGGGGGACTAACTATGGCTACACCTTC.

In its sample, this clone was seen once. The gene calls are TRBV27 and TRBJ1-5, with TRBD1 as a possible D gene (5 bases). This CDR3 is built from 15 residues. V gave up 2 bases and J gave up 1 base, with 9 bases separating them. Germline V gives CDR1 MNHEY, CDR2 SMNVEV (reference sequence). The CDR3 loop reads CASSLGGKSNQPQHF. For the CDR3, the DNA is TGTGCCAGCAGTTTAGGGGGGAAAAGCAATCAGCCCCAGCATTTT.

This clone was seen more than once but under ten times. V is TRBV7-8 and J is TRBJ2-5, with D perhaps matching TRBD2 (5 bases). V was trimmed by 4 bases and J by 0 bases, leaving 15 bases between them. Germline CDR1 reads SGHVS; CDR2 reads FQNEAQ. The CDR3 totals 16 residues. CDR3 nucleotide sequence: TGTGCCAGCAGCTACCTGGGAGCGGCCTACCAAGAGACCCAGTACTTC. Residues: CASSYLGAAYQETQYF.

This rearrangement joins TRBV11-2 to TRBJ1-3, with D possibly TRBD1 on 5 matching bases. The CDR3 covers 15 residues. The germline gives CDR1 SGHAT, CDR2 FQNNGV. Trimming removed 5 bases at V and 2 bases at J, with 13 bases between. The CDR3 bases are TGTGCCAGCAGCCGGGTCGAGGACACTGGAAACACCATATATTTT. Its protein is CASSRVEDTGNTIYF.

V usage is TRBV14 and J usage is TRBJ2-1; the D gene is possibly TRBD1 (6 bases). With 2 bases removed from V and 5 bases from J, the gap between germline ends came to 10 bases. The CDR3 has 14 residues. Germline values: CDR1 SGHDN, CDR2 FVKESK. This chain's CDR3 is CASSQIGQNNEQFF. The CDR3 bases are TGTGCCAGCAGCCAAATAGGACAGAACAATGAGCAGTTCTTC. The variable domain in full, with the rest retrieved from reference TRBV14 and TRBJ2-1, is EAGVTQFPSHSVIEKGQTVTLRCDPISGHDNLYWYRRVMGKEIKFLLHFVKESKQDESGMPNNRFLAERTGGTYSTLKVQPAELEDSGVYFCASSQIGQNNEQFFGPGTRLTVL.

The gene calls are TRBV19 and TRBJ1-5, with 7 bases matching TRBD1. V lost 4 bases to trimming and J lost 0 bases; unmatched junction nucleotides: 15. There are 19 residues in the CDR3. The V gene's germline CDR1 is LNHDA and CDR2 SQIVND (reference sequence). CDR3 protein: CASSTGLPRGGLSNQPQHF. The CDR3 bases are TGTGCCAGTAGTACCGGGCTCCCACGAGGGGGCCTTAGCAATCAGCCCCAGCATTTT.

This clone occurred a few times. V usage is TRBV6-6 and J usage is TRBJ1-5, with TRBD1 identical over 7 bases. Per germline, CDR1 MNHNY and CDR2 SVGAGI (reference sequence). The CDR3 totals 14 residues. The V gene end was trimmed by 6 bases and the J gene end by 5 bases; junction bases not matched to a gene: 7. The DNA for the CDR3 is TGTGCCAGCAGCCCAACAGGGGCAGATCAGCCCCAGCATTTT. Amino acid sequence: CASSPTGADQPQHF.

This clone has only a few counts. The chain joins TRBV25-1 to TRBJ1-5; TRBD1 matches 10 bases. V lost 4 bases, J lost 0 bases, and 3 bases stayed unmatched. CDR3 length: 16 residues. Germline V gene sequence: CDR1 MGHDK, CDR2 SYGVNS. CDR3 amino acids: CASSGTGGSSNQPQHF. CDR3 DNA sequence: TGTGCCAGCAGTGGGACAGGGGGAAGTAGCAATCAGCCCCAGCATTTT.

The CDR3 reads CASSLRTASGEQYF. CDR3 sequence (DNA): TGCGCCAGCAGCTTGCGGACAGCCTCGGGGGAGCAGTACTTC. The chain links TRBV5-1 to TRBJ2-7; the D gene is possibly TRBD1 (6 bases). The length of the CDR3 is 14 residues. CDR1 and CDR2 from the germline V gene are SGHRS and YFSETQ. Trimming pared 1 base from V and 7 bases from J, leaving 15 bases between.

The V gene is TRBV6-5, the J gene TRBJ2-7; D gene uncertain. V gave up 6 bases and J gave up 7 bases, with 13 bases separating them. The CDR3 totals 12 residues. Germline V CDR1 and CDR2: MNHEY, SVGAGI. CDR3 sequence: CASSRNQEEQYF. CDR3 coding DNA: TGTGCCAGCAGCAGAAACCAGGAAGAGCAGTACTTC.

This sequence joins TRBV24-1 and TRBJ2-3; D is perhaps TRBD2 (6 bases). Germline V gene data show CDR1 as KGHDR and CDR2 as SFDVKD. The CDR3 has 13 residues. Trimming pared 7 bases from V and 2 bases from J, leaving 9 bases between. Here the CDR3 reads CATSWTNTDTQYF. The CDR3 DNA follows: TGTGCCACCAGCTGGACTAACACAGATACGCAGTATTTT.

Concerning this clone itself: Other DNA sequences in the same sample also yield this CDR3. This chain uses TRBV2 with TRBJ1-1; a weak D match, TRBD1 (6 bases). The V gene lost 8 bases and the J gene lost 1 base, with 11 bases spanning the gap. This CDR3 contains 13 residues. The germline gives CDR1 SNHLY, CDR2 FYNNEI. CDR3 DNA sequence: TGTGCCAGCGGAGGACAGCCGAACACTGAAGCTTTCTTT. Translating gives CASGGQPNTEAFF.

The chain carries TRBV7-2 and TRBJ2-2; D may be TRBD1 (6 bases). The CDR3 contains 15 residues. Looked up from germline, CDR1 is SGHTA and CDR2 is FQGNSA. The ends were cut back, 5 bases at V and 5 bases at J, with 15 bases in the middle. CDR3 DNA: TGTGCCAGCAGCCTACTACTCAGGGGAACCGGGGAGCTGTTTTTT. Translation: CASSLLLRGTGELFF.

CDR3 sequence: CASSLKRALYNEQFF. CDR3 DNA: TGTGCCAGCAGCTTGAAGCGGGCCCTCTACAATGAGCAGTTCTTC. V and J are TRBV5-8 and TRBJ2-1; D may be TRBD2 (6 bases). V gave up 1 base and J gave up 3 bases, with 11 bases separating them. CDR1 and CDR2 (germline): SGHTS, YDEGEE. This CDR3 spans 15 amino acids. The complete variable domain, with remaining parts taken from reference TRBV5-8 and TRBJ2-1, reads EAGVTQSPTHLIKTRGQQATLRCSPISGHTSVYWYQQALGLGLQFLLWYDEGEERNRGNFPPRFSGRQFPNYSSELNVNALELEDSALYLCASSLKRALYNEQFFGPGTRLTVL.

The chain uses TRBV9 and TRBJ1-6, with a weak D call TRBD1 (6 bases). The germline CDR1 and CDR2 sequences are SGDLS and YYNGEE. The CDR3 sequence is 13 residues long. V was cut by 6 bases and J by 7 bases, with 11 bases left in between. DNA for the CDR3: TGTGCCAGCAACTACAGGGAAAATTCACCCCTCCACTTT. As protein: CASNYRENSPLHF.

This clone was seen only a few times. The chain uses TRBV7-9 and TRBJ1-5; perhaps TRBD1 as D (6 bases). CDR3 length equals 13 residues. Trimming cost V 3 bases and J 7 bases, with 10 bases left between them. Germline CDR1 and CDR2: SEHNR and FQNEAQ (reference sequence). The CDR3: CASSLGARQPQHF. The CDR3 DNA follows: TGTGCCAGCAGCTTGGGGGCGCGGCAGCCCCAGCATTTT.

V gene TRBV30 combines with J gene TRBJ2-6; weak D call: TRBD2 (5 bases). The CDR3 loop spans 17 amino acids. The V end lost 1 base, the J end lost 3 bases, and 16 bases lay between the germline ends. Germline values: CDR1 GTSNPN, CDR2 SVGIG (reference sequence). CDR3 in DNA: TGTGCCTGGAGTGGGGAGCGCTGGGTGTTTGGGGCCAACGTCCTGACTTTC. Protein product: CAWSGERWVFGANVLTF.

The chain combines TRBV6-5 with TRBJ2-3, with a possible D match to TRBD1 (6 bases). CDR3 length equals 15 residues. The germline V and J ends were trimmed by 4 bases and 3 bases, with 14 bases remaining between them. Germline assignment: CDR1 MNHEY and CDR2 SVGAGI. The CDR3 loop is CASSWRSTGTDTQYF. As DNA, the CDR3 is TGTGCCAGCAGTTGGAGGTCCACAGGGACAGATACGCAGTATTTT.

With respect to this clone: The sample contains more than one DNA sequence encoding this CDR3. This rearrangement joins TRBV7-9 to TRBJ2-1; 16 nucleotides agree with TRBD2. CDR1 and CDR2 from the germline V gene are SEHNR and FQNEAQ (reference sequence). V was clipped by 5 bases and J by 1 base; unmatched bases: 5. The CDR3 spans 18 residues. As DNA, the CDR3 is TGTGCCAGCAGCCCCGGGACTAGCGGGGGGGCTTCCTACAATGAGCAGTTCTTC. Its translation: CASSPGTSGGASYNEQFF.

With regard to this clone: The sample contains more than one DNA sequence encoding this CDR3. The V and J genes are TRBV30 and TRBJ2-3; no reliable D call. The V gene's germline CDR1 is GTSNPN and CDR2 SVGIG (reference sequence). The CDR3 covers 12 residues. The V gene lost 2 bases and the J gene lost 4 bases, with 7 bases spanning the gap. Here the CDR3 DNA reads TGTGCCTGGAGTTCGAGTGCAGATACGCAGTATTTT. Its protein is CAWSSSADTQYF.

This clone was observed a few times. The chain uses TRBV28 and TRBJ2-7; D not resolved. Germline CDR1 MDHEN, CDR2 SYDVKM. V gave up 4 bases and J gave up 3 bases, with 7 bases separating them. The CDR3 is made up of 12 amino acids. The CDR3 coding sequence is TGTGCCAGCAGTTCGGGTAGCTACGAGCAGTACTTC. Encoded protein: CASSSGSYEQYF.